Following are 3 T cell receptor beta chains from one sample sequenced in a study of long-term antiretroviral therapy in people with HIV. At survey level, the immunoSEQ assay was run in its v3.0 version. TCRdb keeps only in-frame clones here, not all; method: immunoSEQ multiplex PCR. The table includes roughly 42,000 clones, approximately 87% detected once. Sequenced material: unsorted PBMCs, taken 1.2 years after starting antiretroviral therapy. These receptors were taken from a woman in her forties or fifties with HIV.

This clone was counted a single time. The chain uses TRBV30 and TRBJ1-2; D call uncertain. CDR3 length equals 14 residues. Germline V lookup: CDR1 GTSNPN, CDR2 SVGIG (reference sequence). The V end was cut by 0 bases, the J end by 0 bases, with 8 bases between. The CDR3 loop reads CAWSVRRTNYGYTF. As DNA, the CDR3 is TGTGCCTGGAGTGTACGACGGACTAACTATGGCTACACCTTC.

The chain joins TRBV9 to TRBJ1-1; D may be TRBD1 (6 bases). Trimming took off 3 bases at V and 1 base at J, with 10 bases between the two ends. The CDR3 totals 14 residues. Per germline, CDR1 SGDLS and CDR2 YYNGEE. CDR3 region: CASSALQGNTEAFF. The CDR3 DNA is TGTGCCAGCAGCGCCTTACAGGGGAACACTGAAGCTTTCTTT. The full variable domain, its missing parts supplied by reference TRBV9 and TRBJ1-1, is DSGVTQTPKHLITATGQRVTLRCSPRSGDLSVYWYQQSLDQGLQFLIQYYNGEERAKGNILERFSAQQFPDLHSELNLSSLELGDSALYFCASSALQGNTEAFFGQGTRLTVV.

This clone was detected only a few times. The CDR3 sequence is CASSFGYRGLSGNTIYF. Written as DNA, the CDR3 is TGTGCCAGCAGCTTCGGCTACAGGGGGCTCTCTGGAAACACCATATATTTT. V usage is TRBV11-2 and J usage is TRBJ1-3; 9 bases fit TRBD1. J was trimmed by 0 bases and V by 3 bases; bases with no gene match: 6. The CDR3 extends over 17 amino acids. The germline V gene encodes CDR1 SGHAT and CDR2 FQNNGV.